Listed below are T cell receptor beta chains from one sample, sequenced in a study of blood T cells in healthy people across ages. One entry per CDR3 protein, called by TCRdb with MiXCR from the 5' RACE reads. The sample lists about 1.5 million distinct CDR3 sequences, approximately 42% occurring once. The specimen was blood. The receptors here all came from a young woman in good health. CDR3s include the opening cysteine and the closing phenylalanine or tryptophan. The D gene is left open where the match is weak. Clone size appears in some rows only: once, few, many, or a class for an expanded clone.

J gene	clone size	V gene	D gene	CDR3 protein	CDR3 DNA
TRBJ2-3	once	TRBV9	NA	CASSPQRGGGSTDTQYF	TGTGCCAGCAGCCCTCAAAGGGGGGGTGGATCCACAGATACGCAGTATTTT
TRBJ1-2	many	TRBV20-1	NA	CSARGSHGYTF	TGCAGTGCTAGAGGCAGCCATGGCTACACCTTC
TRBJ2-5	once	TRBV6-5	TRBD2	CASTPWASGVGDEQYF	TGTGCCAGCACCCCCTGGGCTAGCGGGGTGGGTGATGAGCAGTACTTC
TRBJ1-1	NA	TRBV6-6	TRBD1	CASSRDTGTGSIEAFF	TGTGCCAGCAGTCGAGACACCGGGACAGGAAGTATCGAGGCTTTCTTT
TRBJ2-7	few	TRBV6-2/TRBV6-3	NA	CASSSLGLLNYEQYF	TGTGCCAGCAGCTCCTTGGGACTGCTGAACTACGAGCAGTACTTC
TRBJ1-1	few	TRBV29-1	NA	CSVTGFMNTEAFF	TGCAGCGTTACAGGATTCATGAACACTGAAGCTTTCTTT
TRBJ1-6	many	TRBV7-2	NA	CASSFLQVSPLHF	TGTGCCAGCAGCTTTCTACAGGTTTCACCCCTCCACTTT
TRBJ2-5	few	TRBV12-3/TRBV12-4	TRBD1	CASSPAPGQGSETQYF	TGTGCCAGCAGTCCCGCACCGGGACAGGGGTCAGAGACCCAGTACTTC
TRBJ2-7	NA	TRBV7-2	TRBD1	CASSSTGTGTNEQYF	TGTGCCAGCAGCTCAACCGGGACAGGGACGAATGAGCAGTACTTC
TRBJ2-7	NA	TRBV25-1	NA	CASSEAPGAYEQYF	TGTGCCAGCAGTGAAGCGCCGGGGGCCTACGAGCAGTACTTC
TRBJ1-2	few	TRBV4-2	TRBD1	CASSRGGTDFKSGDGYTF	TGTGCCAGCAGCCGAGGAGGGACAGACTTTAAAAGCGGGGATGGCTACACCTTC
TRBJ2-1	NA	TRBV20-1	TRBD2	CTGLAPGGNGQFF	TGCACCGGACTAGCCCCCGGTGGGAATGGGCAGTTCTTC
TRBJ2-1	NA	TRBV20-1	TRBD2	CSAMREVAYNEQFF	TGCAGTGCTATGCGGGAGGTCGCCTACAATGAGCAGTTCTTC
TRBJ1-4	few	TRBV7-9	NA	CASSGGTGSEKLFF	TGTGCCAGCAGCGGAGGAACAGGGTCGGAGAAACTGTTTTTT
TRBJ1-6	NA	TRBV13	NA	CASSPQGKAKWNNSPLHF	TGTGCCAGCAGCCCCCAGGGGAAAGCTAAGTGGAATAATTCACCCCTCCACTTT
TRBJ2-3	few	TRBV10-3	TRBD1	CAIRSGGASTDTQYF	TGTGCCATCAGATCAGGGGGCGCAAGCACAGATACGCAGTATTTT
TRBJ1-1	NA	TRBV7-3	NA	CASSYDRLAEAFF	TGTGCCAGCAGCTACGACAGGCTGGCTGAAGCTTTCTTT
TRBJ1-1	NA	TRBV20-1	NA	CSAREGRNTEAFF	TGCAGTGCTAGAGAAGGAAGGAACACTGAAGCTTTCTTT
TRBJ2-6	NA	TRBV10-1	NA	CASSGSGTGANVLTF	TGCGCCAGCAGTGGGTCAGGGACCGGGGCCAACGTCCTGACTTTC
TRBJ2-7	few	TRBV7-2	NA	CASSPGQYTPLEQYF	TGTGCCAGCAGCCCCGGACAGTACACCCCACTCGAGCAGTACTTC
TRBJ2-7	NA	TRBV7-9	NA	CASSQTAEERYF	TGTGCCAGCAGCCAGACAGCCGAAGAGCGGTACTTC
TRBJ2-3	NA	TRBV12-3/TRBV12-4	NA	CASSRTGLRADTQYF	TGTGCCAGCAGTCGGACTGGCCTGAGGGCAGATACGCAATATTTT
TRBJ2-7	few	TRBV6-6	TRBD2	CASSTRGGHEQYF	TGTGCCAGCAGTACGCGGGGGGGCCACGAGCAGTACTTC
TRBJ1-2	NA	TRBV18	NA	CASSPQTGRANYGYTF	TGTGCCAGCTCACCACAAACCGGGAGAGCTAACTATGGCTACACCTTC
TRBJ2-5	NA	TRBV20-1	NA	CSARDPGNKETQYF	TGCAGTGCTAGAGACCCAGGGAACAAAGAGACCCAGTACTTC
TRBJ2-7	NA	TRBV6-1	NA	CASSQRQGGAYEQYF	TGTGCCAGCAGCCAGCGACAGGGAGGCGCCTACGAGCAGTACTTT
TRBJ2-1	few	TRBV2	NA	CASTLPKGVKNYNEQFF	TGTGCCAGCACCCTCCCGAAGGGGGTCAAGAACTACAATGAGCAGTTCTTC
TRBJ2-7	NA	TRBV20-1	NA	CSASGLAGGAQYF	TGCAGTGCTAGTGGACTAGCAGGGGGGGCCCAGTACTTC
TRBJ2-2	NA	TRBV6-6	NA	CASSYGGGQNTGELFF	TGTGCCAGCAGTTACGGGGGAGGCCAAAACACCGGGGAGCTGTTTTTT
TRBJ2-5	NA	TRBV29-1	TRBD1	CSVEAPGQGGETQYF	TGCAGCGTTGAAGCCCCGGGACAGGGGGGGGAGACCCAGTACTTC
TRBJ2-7	once	TRBV6-2/TRBV6-3	NA	CASTFRGYSYEQYF	TGTGCCAGCACCTTCAGGGGCTACTCCTACGAGCAGTACTTC
TRBJ2-1	few	TRBV20-1	TRBD2	CSARQMGVASGRVYNEQFF	TGCAGTGCTCGTCAGATGGGTGTGGCTAGCGGGAGGGTCTACAATGAGCAGTTCTTC
TRBJ2-7	few	TRBV29-1	NA	CSVAGQGSSYEQYF	TGCAGCGTGGCGGGCCAGGGGAGCTCCTACGAGCAGTACTTC
TRBJ1-3	NA	TRBV10-3	NA	CASWSSSSGNTIYF	TGTGCCAGTTGGTCGTCCAGCTCTGGAAACACCATATATTTT
TRBJ2-7	NA	TRBV10-3	TRBD2	CAISEGKSSGAYEQYF	TGTGCCATCAGTGAGGGGAAGAGTAGCGGGGCCTACGAGCAGTACTTC
TRBJ2-7	NA	TRBV6-5	TRBD2	CASRLAGALDEQYF	TGTGCCAGCCGTTTGGCGGGAGCTTTAGACGAGCAGTACTTC
TRBJ1-1	few	TRBV7-9	TRBD1	CASSSDRGFTEAFF	TGTGCCAGCAGCTCGGACAGGGGGTTCACTGAAGCTTTCTTT
TRBJ2-5	NA	TRBV14	TRBD2	CASSHTTSGGAYAETQYF	TGTGCCAGCAGCCATACAACTAGCGGGGGGGCCTACGCGGAGACCCAGTACTTC
TRBJ1-5	NA	TRBV6-1	NA	CASSELLGNQPQHF	TGTGCCAGCAGTGAACTCTTGGGGAATCAGCCCCAGCATTTT
TRBJ2-7	NA	TRBV3-1	NA	CASSQVGFLERSYNEQYF	TGTGCCAGCAGCCAAGTGGGCTTTCTAGAACGCTCCTACAATGAGCAGTACTTC
TRBJ2-7	NA	TRBV27	TRBD2	CASRGWGMGGSEQYF	TGTGCCAGCAGAGGCTGGGGGATGGGCGGGAGCGAGCAGTACTTC
TRBJ1-2	NA	TRBV18	TRBD1	CASSPPVPGGGYGYTF	TGTGCCAGCTCACCACCTGTGCCAGGGGGTGGCTATGGCTACACCTTC
TRBJ2-5	few	TRBV10-3	TRBD1	CAHGQGDLETQYF	TGTGCCCATGGACAGGGGGATTTGGAGACCCAGTACTTC
TRBJ1-2	NA	TRBV3-1	TRBD1	CVSSPTDRDNGYTF	TGTGTCAGCAGCCCGACGGACAGGGATAATGGCTACACCTTC
TRBJ2-3	few	TRBV20-1	NA	CSAISLGLGADTQYF	TGCAGTGCTATCTCCCTCGGGTTAGGCGCAGATACGCAGTATTTT
TRBJ2-7	NA	TRBV27	NA	CATSSRTPVNDEQYF	TGTGCCACCAGTTCCCGGACCCCGGTGAACGACGAGCAGTACTTC
TRBJ2-1	NA	TRBV7-3	TRBD2	CASSSSGDNEQFF	TGTGCCAGCAGCTCCAGCGGGGACAATGAGCAGTTCTTC
TRBJ2-3	NA	TRBV10-3	TRBD2	CAISDWASGSGDTQYF	TGTGCCATCAGTGACTGGGCTAGCGGGAGTGGAGATACGCAGTATTTT
TRBJ2-7	NA	TRBV18	TRBD1	CASSPIGQGSSYEQYF	TGTGCCAGCTCACCAATCGGACAGGGCAGCTCCTACGAGCAGTACTTC
TRBJ2-3	few	TRBV4-1	NA	CASSQDGRPKDTQYF	TGCGCCAGCAGCCAAGATGGGCGGCCAAAGGATACGCAGTATTTT